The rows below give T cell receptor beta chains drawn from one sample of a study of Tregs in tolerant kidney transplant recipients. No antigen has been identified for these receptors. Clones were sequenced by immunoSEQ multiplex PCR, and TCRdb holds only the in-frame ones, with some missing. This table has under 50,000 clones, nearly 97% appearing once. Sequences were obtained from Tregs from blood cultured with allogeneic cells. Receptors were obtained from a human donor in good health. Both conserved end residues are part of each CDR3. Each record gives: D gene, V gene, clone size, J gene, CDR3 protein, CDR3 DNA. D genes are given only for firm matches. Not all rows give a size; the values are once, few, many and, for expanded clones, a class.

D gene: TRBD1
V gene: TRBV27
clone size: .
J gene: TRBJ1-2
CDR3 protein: CASSSGTGVISTDYGYTF
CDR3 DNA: TGTGCCAGCAGTTCAGGGACAGGGGTAATATCGACTGACTATGGCTACACCTTC

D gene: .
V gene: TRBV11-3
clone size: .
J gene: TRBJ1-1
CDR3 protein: CASTYRRDEAFF
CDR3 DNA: TGTGCCAGCACCTACAGGCGGGATGAAGCTTTCTTT

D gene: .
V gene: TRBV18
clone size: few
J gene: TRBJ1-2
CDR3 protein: CASSPPQGAAEGYTF
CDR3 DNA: TGTGCCAGCTCACCACCTCAGGGCGCGGCCGAGGGCTACACCTTC

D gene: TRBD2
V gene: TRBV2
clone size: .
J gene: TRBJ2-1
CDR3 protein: CASSEILAGNEQFF
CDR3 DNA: TGTGCCAGCAGTGAAATTCTAGCGGGAAATGAGCAGTTCTTC

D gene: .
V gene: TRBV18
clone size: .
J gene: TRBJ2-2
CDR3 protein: CASSPPFPGAIGELFF
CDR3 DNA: TGTGCCAGCTCACCACCGTTTCCGGGGGCTATCGGGGAGCTGTTTTTT

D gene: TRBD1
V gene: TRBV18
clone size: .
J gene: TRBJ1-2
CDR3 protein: CASSLWTGAQGYTF
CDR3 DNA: TGTGCCAGCTCACTATGGACAGGGGCTCAAGGCTACACCTTC

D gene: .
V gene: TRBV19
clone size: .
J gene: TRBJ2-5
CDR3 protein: CASSEDGQETQYF
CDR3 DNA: TGTGCCAGTAGCGAAGACGGTCAAGAGACCCAGTACTTC

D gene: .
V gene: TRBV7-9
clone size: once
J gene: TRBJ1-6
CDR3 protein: CASSSSVNSPLHF
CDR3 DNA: TGTGCCAGCAGCTCATCGGTTAATTCACCCCTCCACTTT

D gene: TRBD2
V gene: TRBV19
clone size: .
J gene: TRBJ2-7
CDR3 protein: CASSILAGTYEQYF
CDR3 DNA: TGTGCCAGTAGTATTCTAGCGGGAACTTACGAGCAGTACTTC

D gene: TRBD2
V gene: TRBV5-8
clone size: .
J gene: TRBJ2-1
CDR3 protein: CASSFRTSGSGPYNEQFF
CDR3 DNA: TGTGCCAGCAGCTTCCGGACTAGCGGGAGTGGGCCATACAATGAGCAGTTCTTC

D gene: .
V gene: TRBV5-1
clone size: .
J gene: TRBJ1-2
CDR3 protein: CASSFVEGAKGYTF
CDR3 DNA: TGCGCCAGCAGCTTCGTGGAAGGGGCCAAGGGCTACACCTTC

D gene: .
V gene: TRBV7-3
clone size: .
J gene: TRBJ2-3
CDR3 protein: CASSFTGGPSFTDTQYF
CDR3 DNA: TGTGCCAGCAGCTTCACTGGGGGGCCCTCTTTCACAGATACGCAGTATTTT

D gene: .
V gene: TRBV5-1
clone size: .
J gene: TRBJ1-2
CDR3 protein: CASRRPGDYGYTF
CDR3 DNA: TGCGCCAGCAGGCGACCGGGGGACTATGGCTACACCTTC

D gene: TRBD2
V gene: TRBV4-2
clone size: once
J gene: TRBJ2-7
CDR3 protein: CASSQDPPLAGGDYYEQYF
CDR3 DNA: TGTGCCAGCAGCCAAGACCCTCCACTAGCGGGAGGCGATTACTACGAGCAGTACTTC

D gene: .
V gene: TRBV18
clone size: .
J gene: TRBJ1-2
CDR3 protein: CASSPQGRANYGYTF
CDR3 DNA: TGTGCCAGCTCACCCCAGGGGAGAGCTAACTATGGCTACACCTTC

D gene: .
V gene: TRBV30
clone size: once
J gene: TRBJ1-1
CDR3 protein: CAWSGGRVAFF
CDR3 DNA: TGTGCCTGGAGTGGTGGGCGCGTAGCTTTCTTT

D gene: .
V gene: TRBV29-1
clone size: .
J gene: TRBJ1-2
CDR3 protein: CSVEGRGREPGGYTF
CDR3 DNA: TGCAGCGTTGAAGGGCGGGGACGAGAGCCAGGTGGCTACACCTTC

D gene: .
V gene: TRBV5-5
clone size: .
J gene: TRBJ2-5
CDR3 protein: CASSLPRSETQYF
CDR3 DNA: TGTGCCAGCAGCTTGCCCCGTTCAGAGACCCAGTACTTC

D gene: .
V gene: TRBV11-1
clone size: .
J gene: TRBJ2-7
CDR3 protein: CASSFRAATYEQYF
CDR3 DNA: TGTGCCAGCAGCTTCCGGGCAGCTACCTACGAGCAGTACTTC

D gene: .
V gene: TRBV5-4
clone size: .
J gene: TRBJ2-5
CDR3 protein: CASSFKLNQETQYF
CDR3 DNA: TGTGCCAGCAGCTTCAAGCTGAACCAAGAGACCCAGTACTTC

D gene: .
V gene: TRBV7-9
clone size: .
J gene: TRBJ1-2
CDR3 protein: CASSLSSGPSTF
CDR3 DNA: TGTGCCAGCAGCCTTTCGTCAGGTCCCAGCACCTTC

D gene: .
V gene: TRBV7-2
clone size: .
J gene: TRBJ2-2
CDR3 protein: CASKGGTLGTGELFF
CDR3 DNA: TGTGCCAGCAAGGGGGGGACGTTGGGCACCGGGGAGCTGTTTTTT